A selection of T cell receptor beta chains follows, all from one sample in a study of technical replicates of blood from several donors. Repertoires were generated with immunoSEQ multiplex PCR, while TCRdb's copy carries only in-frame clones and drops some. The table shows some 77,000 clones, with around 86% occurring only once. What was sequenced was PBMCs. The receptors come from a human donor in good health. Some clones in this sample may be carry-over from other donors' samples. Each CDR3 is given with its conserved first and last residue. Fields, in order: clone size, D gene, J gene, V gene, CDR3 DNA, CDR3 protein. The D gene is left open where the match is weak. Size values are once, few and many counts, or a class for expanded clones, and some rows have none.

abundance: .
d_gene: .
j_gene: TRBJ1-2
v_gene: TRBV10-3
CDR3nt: TGTGCCATCAGTGATGGAGACTCCAATTTCTATGGCTACACCTTC
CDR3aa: CAISDGDSNFYGYTF

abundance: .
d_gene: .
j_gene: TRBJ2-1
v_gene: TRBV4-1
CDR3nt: TGCGCCAGCAGCCCCCCGGGGGATGAGCAGTTCTTC
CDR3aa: CASSPPGDEQFF

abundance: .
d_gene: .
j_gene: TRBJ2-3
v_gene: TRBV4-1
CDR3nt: TGCGCCAGCAGCCAAGATGAGCTGGTCAGGGCAGATACGCAGTATTTT
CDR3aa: CASSQDELVRADTQYF

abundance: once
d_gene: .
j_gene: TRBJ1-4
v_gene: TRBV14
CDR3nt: TGTGCCAGCAGCCTCACACAGGGAATGGAAAAACTGTTTTTT
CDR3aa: CASSLTQGMEKLFF

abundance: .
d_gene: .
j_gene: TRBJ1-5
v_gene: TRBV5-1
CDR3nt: TGCGCCAGCAGCTTGGGGTCAGGGGATCAGCCCCAGCATTTT
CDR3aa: CASSLGSGDQPQHF

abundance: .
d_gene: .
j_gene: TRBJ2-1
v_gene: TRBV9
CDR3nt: TGTGCCAGCAGCGTAGCTCAAGCCGGGGTAGCGAGAAACAATGAGCAGTTCTTC
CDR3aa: CASSVAQAGVARNNEQFF

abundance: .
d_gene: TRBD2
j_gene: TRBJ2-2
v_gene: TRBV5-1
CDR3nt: TGCGCCAGCAGCCCGCCCGGGGCGGTAGCGGGGAACACCGGGGAGCTGTTTTTT
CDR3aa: CASSPPGAVAGNTGELFF

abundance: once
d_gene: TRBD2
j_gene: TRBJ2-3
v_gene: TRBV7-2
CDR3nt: TGTGCCAGCAGCTCAGGGGCGGGAGGAGGCACAGATACGCAGTATTTT
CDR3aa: CASSSGAGGGTDTQYF

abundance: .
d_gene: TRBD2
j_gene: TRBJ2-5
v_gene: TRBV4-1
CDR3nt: TGCGCCAGCAGCACCCGATATGTTAGCGGGAGCGGAGAGACCCAGTACTTC
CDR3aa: CASSTRYVSGSGETQYF

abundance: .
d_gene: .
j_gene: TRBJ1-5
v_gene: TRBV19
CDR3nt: TGTGCCAGTAGTAAAAGCCAGGGATATAGCAATCAGCCCCAGCATTTT
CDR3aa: CASSKSQGYSNQPQHF

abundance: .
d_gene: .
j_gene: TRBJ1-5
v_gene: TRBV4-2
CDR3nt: TGTGCCAGCAGCCAGGACTTTTCTCGCAATCAGCCCCAGCATTTT
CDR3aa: CASSQDFSRNQPQHF

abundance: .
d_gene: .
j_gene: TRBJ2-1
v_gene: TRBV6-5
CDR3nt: TGTGCCAGCAGTTCATGGAGTTACAATGAGCAGTTCTTC
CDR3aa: CASSSWSYNEQFF

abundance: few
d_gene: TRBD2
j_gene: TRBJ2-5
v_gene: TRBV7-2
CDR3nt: TGTGCCAGCAGCTTAGGAGGACTAGCGGGAGGGCCGGTTGGGGAGACCCAGTACTTC
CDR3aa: CASSLGGLAGGPVGETQYF

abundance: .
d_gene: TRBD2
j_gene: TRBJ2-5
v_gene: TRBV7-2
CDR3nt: TGTGCCAGCAGCTCCGCGATCAGCGGGAGGGCAGAGACCCAGTACTTC
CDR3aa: CASSSAISGRAETQYF

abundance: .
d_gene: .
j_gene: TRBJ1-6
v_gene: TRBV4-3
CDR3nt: TGCGCCAGCAGCCAAGTTAGACAGGAGAATTCACCCCTCCACTTT
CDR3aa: CASSQVRQENSPLHF

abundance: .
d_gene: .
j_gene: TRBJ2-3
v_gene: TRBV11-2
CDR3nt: TGTGCCAGCAGCTCATTCGGGAGCACAGATACGCAGTATTTT
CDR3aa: CASSSFGSTDTQYF

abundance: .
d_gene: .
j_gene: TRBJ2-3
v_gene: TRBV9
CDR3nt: TGTGCCAGCAGCGTGGGAGCGCTCGCCTTCACAGATACGCAGTATTTT
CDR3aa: CASSVGALAFTDTQYF

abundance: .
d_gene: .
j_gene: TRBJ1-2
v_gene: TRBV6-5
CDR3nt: TGTGCCAGCAGTTACTCTGTGCAATTCCCCGGTGGCTACACCTTC
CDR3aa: CASSYSVQFPGGYTF

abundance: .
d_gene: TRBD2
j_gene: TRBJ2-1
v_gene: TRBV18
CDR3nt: TGTGCCAGCTCAAAAACCGGGACTAGCGGGAGAGGTGAGCAGTTCTTC
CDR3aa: CASSKTGTSGRGEQFF

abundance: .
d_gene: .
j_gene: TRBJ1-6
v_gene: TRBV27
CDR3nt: TGTGCCAGCAGCCTTGGCGGCAGGGGTTCACCCCTCCACTTT
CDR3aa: CASSLGGRGSPLHF

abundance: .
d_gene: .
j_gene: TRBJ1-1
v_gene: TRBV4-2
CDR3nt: TGTGCCAGCAGCCAACCCATTAGGGGTCTTACGACTGAAGCTTTCTTT
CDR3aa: CASSQPIRGLTTEAFF

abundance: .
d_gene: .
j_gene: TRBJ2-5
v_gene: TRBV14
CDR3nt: TGTGCCAGCAGCCGTAGTAGGAAGGGGCAAGAGACCCAGTACTTC
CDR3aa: CASSRSRKGQETQYF

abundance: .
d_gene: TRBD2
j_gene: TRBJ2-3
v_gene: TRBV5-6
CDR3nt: TGTGCCAGCAGCTTGGCCCTAGCGGAAGTCACAGATACGCAGTATTTT
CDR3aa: CASSLALAEVTDTQYF

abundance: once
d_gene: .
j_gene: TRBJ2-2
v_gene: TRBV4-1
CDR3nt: TGCGCCAGCAGCCAAGCCTTCGGGGAGCTGTTTTTT
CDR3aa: CASSQAFGELFF

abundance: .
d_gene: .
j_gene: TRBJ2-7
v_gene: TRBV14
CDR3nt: TGTGCCAGCAGCCCCTACAAGACTAACGAGCAGTACTTC
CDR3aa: CASSPYKTNEQYF

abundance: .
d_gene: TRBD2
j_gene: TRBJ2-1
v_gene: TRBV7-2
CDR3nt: TGTGCCAGCAGCTTAGGTGGTAGCGGGTGGCGAGGTGAGCAGTTCTTC
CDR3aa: CASSLGGSGWRGEQFF

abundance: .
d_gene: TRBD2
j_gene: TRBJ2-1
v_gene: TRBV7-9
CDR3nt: TGTGCCAGCAGCTTGACTAGCGGGGGGACGAGCTCCTACAATGAGCAGTTCTTC
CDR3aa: CASSLTSGGTSSYNEQFF

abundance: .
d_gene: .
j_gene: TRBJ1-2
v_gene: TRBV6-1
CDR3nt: TGTGCCAGTCAGGGTTATGGCTACACCTTC
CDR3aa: CASQGYGYTF

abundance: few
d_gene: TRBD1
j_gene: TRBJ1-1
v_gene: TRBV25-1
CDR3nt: TGTGCCAGCAGTGACCGGGACAGGAACACTGAAGCTTTCTTT
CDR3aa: CASSDRDRNTEAFF

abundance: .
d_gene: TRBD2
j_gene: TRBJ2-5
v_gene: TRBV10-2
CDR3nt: TGCGCCAGCAGTGACCAGCGGGAGGAACAAGAGACCCAGTACTTC
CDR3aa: CASSDQREEQETQYF

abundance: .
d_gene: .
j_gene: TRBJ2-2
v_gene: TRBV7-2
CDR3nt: TGTGCCAGCAGCTTACAGGGATCCAGGGGAAGCACCGGGGAGCTGTTTTTT
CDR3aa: CASSLQGSRGSTGELFF

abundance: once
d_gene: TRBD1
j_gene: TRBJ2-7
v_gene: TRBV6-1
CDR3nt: TGTGCCAGCAGTGAAGACCCGGGACAGGGGCACTACGAGCAGTACTTC
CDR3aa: CASSEDPGQGHYEQYF

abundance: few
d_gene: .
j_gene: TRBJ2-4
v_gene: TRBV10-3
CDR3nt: TGTGCCATCAGTGAGCCGGGAGAGGGTCGTGACATTCAGTACTTC
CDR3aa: CAISEPGEGRDIQYF

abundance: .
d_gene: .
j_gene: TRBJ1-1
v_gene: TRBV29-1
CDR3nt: TGCAGCGTTGTGGGCTACAACACTGAAGCTTTCTTT
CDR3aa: CSVVGYNTEAFF

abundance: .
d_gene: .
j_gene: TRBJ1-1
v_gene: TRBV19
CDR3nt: TGTGCCAGTATCGACGCGGGACGCCACGGGCGGAACACTGAAGCTTTCTTT
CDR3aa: CASIDAGRHGRNTEAFF

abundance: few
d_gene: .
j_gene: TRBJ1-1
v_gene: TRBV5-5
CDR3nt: TGTGCCAGCAGCCTAAGAGACAAGACTGAAGCTTTCTTT
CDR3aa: CASSLRDKTEAFF

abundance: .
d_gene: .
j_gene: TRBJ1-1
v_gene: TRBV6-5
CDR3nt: TGTGCCAGCAGTTACGCTGCGCGGGGTCAGAACACTGAAGCTTTCTTT
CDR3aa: CASSYAARGQNTEAFF

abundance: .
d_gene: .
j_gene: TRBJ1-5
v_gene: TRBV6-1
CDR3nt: TGTGCCAGCAGTGTCAGGGGCAATCAGCCCCAGCATTTT
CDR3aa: CASSVRGNQPQHF

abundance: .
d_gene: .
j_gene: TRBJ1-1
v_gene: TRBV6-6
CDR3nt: TGTGCCAGCAAGAGACAGGAGACTGAAGCTTTCTTT
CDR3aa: CASKRQETEAFF

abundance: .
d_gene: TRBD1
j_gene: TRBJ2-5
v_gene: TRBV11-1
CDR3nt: TGTGCCAGCAGCCCAACCCGGACAGGGTTGAGGGAGACCCAGTACTTC
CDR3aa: CASSPTRTGLRETQYF

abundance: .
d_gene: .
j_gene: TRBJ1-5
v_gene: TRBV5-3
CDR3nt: TGTGCCAGAAGCTTGGCAGGGGCTTGCAATCAGCCCCAGCATTTT
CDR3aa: CARSLAGACNQPQHF

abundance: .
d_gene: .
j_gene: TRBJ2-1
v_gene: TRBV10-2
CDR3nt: TGCGCCAGCAGTGAGCGGGAGAACAATGAGCAGTTCTTC
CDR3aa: CASSERENNEQFF

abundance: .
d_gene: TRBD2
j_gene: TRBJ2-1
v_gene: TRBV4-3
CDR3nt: TGCGCCAGCAGCCAAGTGCCAAGCGGGAGCGGGGGGCGGGGTGAGCAGTTCTTC
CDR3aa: CASSQVPSGSGGRGEQFF

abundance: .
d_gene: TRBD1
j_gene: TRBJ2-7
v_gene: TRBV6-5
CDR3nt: TGTGCCAGCAGCCCTAGGACAGGGTTAGACGAGCAGTACTTC
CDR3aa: CASSPRTGLDEQYF

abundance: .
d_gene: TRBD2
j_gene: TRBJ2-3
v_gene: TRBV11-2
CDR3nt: TGTGCCAGCAGCTTATCGACTAGCGGGAGGTATGATACGCAGTATTTT
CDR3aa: CASSLSTSGRYDTQYF

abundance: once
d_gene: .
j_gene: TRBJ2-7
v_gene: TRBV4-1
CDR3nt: TGCGCCAGCAGCCAGGGGACTTCCGAGCAGTACTTC
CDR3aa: CASSQGTSEQYF

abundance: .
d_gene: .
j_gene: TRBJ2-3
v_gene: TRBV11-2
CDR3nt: TGTGCCAGCAGCGGAATTAGGGGGTGGAGCACAGATACGCAGTATTTT
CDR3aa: CASSGIRGWSTDTQYF

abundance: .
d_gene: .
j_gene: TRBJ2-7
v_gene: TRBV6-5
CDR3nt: TGTGCCAGCAGTTCCCTCGGCGGAGCGGACGAGCAGTACTTC
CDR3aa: CASSSLGGADEQYF

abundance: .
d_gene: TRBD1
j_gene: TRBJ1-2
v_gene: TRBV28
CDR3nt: TGTGCCAGCAGGGGGGGACAGAACTATGGCTACACCTTC
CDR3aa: CASRGGQNYGYTF

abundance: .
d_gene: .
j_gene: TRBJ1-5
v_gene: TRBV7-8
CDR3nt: TGTGCCAGCAGCTTGCAGGAAAGTATTCAGCCCCAGCATTTT
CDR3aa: CASSLQESIQPQHF

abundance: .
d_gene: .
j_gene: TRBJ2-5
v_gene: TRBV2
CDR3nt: TGTGCCAGCAGTGACAGCCCCCCGACCAGAGATCGGGGGACCCAGTACTTC
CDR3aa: CASSDSPPTRDRGTQYF

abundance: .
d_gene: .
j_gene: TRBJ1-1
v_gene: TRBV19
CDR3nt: TGTGCCACTCAGGGGCAGGAGCTTATGAACACTGAAGCTTTCTTT
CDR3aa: CATQGQELMNTEAFF

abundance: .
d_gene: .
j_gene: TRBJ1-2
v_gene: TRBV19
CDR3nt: TGTGCCAGTAGGAGACAGGAAAACTCTAACTATGGCTACACCTTC
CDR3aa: CASRRQENSNYGYTF

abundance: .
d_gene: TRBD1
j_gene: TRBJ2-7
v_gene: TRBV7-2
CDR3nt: TGTGCCAGCAGCTATGCGACAGGGAAATACGAGCAGTACTTC
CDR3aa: CASSYATGKYEQYF

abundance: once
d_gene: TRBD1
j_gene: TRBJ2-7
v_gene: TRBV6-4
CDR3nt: TGTGCCAGCAGTGATCCCAGACAGGGGCCATCCTACGAGCAGTACTTC
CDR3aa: CASSDPRQGPSYEQYF

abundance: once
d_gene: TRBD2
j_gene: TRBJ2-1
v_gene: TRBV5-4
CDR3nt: TGTGCCAGCAGCCTCTGGACCGCTAGCGGGGGATACAATGAGCAGTTCTTC
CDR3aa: CASSLWTASGGYNEQFF

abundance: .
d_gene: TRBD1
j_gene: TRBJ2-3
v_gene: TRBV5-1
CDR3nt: TGCGCCAGCAGCGTCACCGGGACAGGCGGGGATACGCAGTATTTT
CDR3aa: CASSVTGTGGDTQYF

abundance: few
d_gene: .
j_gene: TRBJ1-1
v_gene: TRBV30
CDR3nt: TGTGCCTGGAGTAAACTGAGCGCTGAAGCTTTCTTT
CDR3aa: CAWSKLSAEAFF

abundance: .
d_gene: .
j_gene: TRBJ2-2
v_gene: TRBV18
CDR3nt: TGTGCCAGCTCACCATCGAGGGCAGCCTCGTCCGGGGAGCTGTTTTTT
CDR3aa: CASSPSRAASSGELFF

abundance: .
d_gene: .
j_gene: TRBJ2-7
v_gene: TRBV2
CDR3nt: TGTGCCAGCAAGAGGGCCTACGAGCAGTACTTC
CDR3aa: CASKRAYEQYF